A single sample gave rise to the 13 T cell receptor beta chains below, sequenced in a study of control samples from healthy donors and cancer patients (dated by TCRdb to about 2020). Library preparation was by the immunoSEQ multiplex PCR assay. Not all clones reach the TCRdb copy of this immuneACCESS table, which keeps in-frame sequences only. Checked studies attribute under half of the gap to unresolved V genes and leave the rest unexplained. Within this sample are 120,000 or so clones, with approximately 90% of them counted one time only. Jointly, the top ten make up 6.5% to 9% of the sample. The sample comprised blood. The receptors originated from a woman between 18 and 29 years old in good health.

This chain links TRBV27 with TRBJ1-2, with a possible D match to TRBD1 (6 bases). Trimming took 3 bases from V and 4 from J, leaving 12 bases between them. The V gene's germline CDR1 is MNHEY and CDR2 SMNVEV (reference sequence). The CDR3 has 14 residues. The CDR3 bases are TGTGCCAGCAGTTTGGCAGGGGAAGGCTATGGCTACACCTTC. It yields the protein CASSLAGEGYGYTF.

The rearrangement joins TRBV24-1 to TRBJ2-2, with 7 bases matching TRBD1. J lost 2 bases, V lost 9 bases, and 14 bases had no gene match. Germline-derived CDR1 and CDR2 are KGHDR and SFDVKD. The CDR3 length is 17 residues. The CDR3, as DNA: TGTGCCACCGGCCCCCAGGGACAGACGAAAAACACCGGGGAGCTGTTTTTT. It is translated as CATGPQGQTKNTGELFF.

This clone was seen a handful of times. The rearrangement links TRBV24-1 to TRBJ2-5, with D possibly TRBD1 on 5 matching bases. Germline assignment: CDR1 KGHDR and CDR2 SFDVKD. V was clipped by 2 bases and J by 2 bases, with 8 bases between them. This CDR3 is 14 amino acids long. The DNA for the CDR3 is TGTGCCACCAGTGATTCCGGACAACAAGAGACCCAGTACTTC. Its protein is CATSDSGQQETQYF.

The chain recombines TRBV13 with TRBJ1-4; a possible D gene is TRBD1 (5 bases). The V gene's germline CDR1 is PRHDT and CDR2 FYEKMQ (reference sequence). Trimming stripped 4 bases from V and 4 bases from J, with 16 bases between. This CDR3 is built from 16 residues. The CDR3, as DNA: TGTGCCAGCAGCTCAATAGCTGCGGGGCTTAATGAAAAACTGTTTTTT. Amino acid sequence: CASSSIAAGLNEKLFF.

The gene calls are TRBV21-1 and TRBJ2-7; no check of the table's D call, TRBD2, against the DNA was made. TRBV21-1 is tagged as a pseudogene. This CDR3 has 16 amino acids. The CDR3 loop reads CASSKGGDGGRHEQYF. CDR3 in DNA: TGTGCCAGCAGCAAAGGGGGGGACGGAGGTCGTCACGAGCAGTACTTC.

This chain connects TRBV27 to TRBJ2-2; D unresolved. This CDR3 region has 13 residues. V was pared by 2 bases and J by 6 bases, with 7 bases between. Per the germline V gene, CDR1 is MNHEY and CDR2 is SMNVEV (reference sequence). CDR3 in DNA: TGTGCCAGCAGTTTAAAAGGACCCGGGGAGCTGTTTTTT. Protein product: CASSLKGPGELFF.

The V gene is TRBV5-1, the J gene TRBJ1-3; 12 positions match TRBD1. V lost 0 bases, J lost 4 bases, and 2 bases stayed unmatched. Germline-derived CDR1 and CDR2 are SGHRS and YFSETQ. This CDR3 has 16 amino acids. The CDR3 coding sequence is TGCGCCAGCAGCTTGGGGGACAGGGGGCAAGGAAACACCATATATTTT. Its translation is CASSLGDRGQGNTIYF.

The V gene is TRBV25-1, the J gene TRBJ1-2, with D unclear. CDR1 is MGHDK, CDR2 SYGVNS, per germline. Trimming removed 3 bases at V and 2 bases at J, with 13 bases between. The length of the CDR3 is 15 residues. This chain's CDR3 is CASSERWAGNYGYTF. CDR3 DNA: TGTGCCAGCAGTGAGCGCTGGGCGGGAAACTATGGCTACACCTTC.

In this sample, this clone turned up once. The genes are TRBV10-3 and TRBJ1-1; weak D call: TRBD1 (6 bases). Germline CDR1 and CDR2: ENHRY and SYGVKD. Trimming pared 0 bases from V and 0 bases from J, leaving 8 bases between. The CDR3 has 15 residues. CDR3 protein: CAISESGGLNTEAFF. The CDR3, as DNA: TGTGCCATCAGTGAGTCTGGGGGGCTGAACACTGAAGCTTTCTTT.

The J gene is TRBJ2-2, the V gene TRBV5-5; TRBD1 agrees at 10 bases. J gave up 8 bases and V 3 bases, and 10 bases lay outside the gene matches. The CDR3 contains 16 residues. Per the germline V gene, CDR1 is SGHKS and CDR2 is YYEKEE (reference sequence). Written as DNA, the CDR3 is TGTGCCAGCAGCTCGCCGGGGACAGGGGCGGGTGGGGAGCTGTTTTTT. It codes for CASSSPGTGAGGELFF.

The chain has TRBV7-2 and TRBJ1-1; TRBD1 is a possible D gene (5 bases). The CDR3 totals 13 residues. Looked up from germline, CDR1 is SGHTA and CDR2 is FQGNSA. Between the trimmed V and J ends, which lost 5 bases and 2 bases, there was a span of 9 bases. The chain's CDR3 is CASSLQVNTEAFF. The CDR3 DNA is TGTGCCAGCAGCCTACAGGTTAACACTGAAGCTTTCTTT.

V gene TRBV4-1 combines with J gene TRBJ1-3, with TRBD1 as a possible D gene (5 bases). CDR1 and CDR2 (germline): MGHRA, YSYEKL. V lost 0 bases, J lost 3 bases, and 12 bases lay in between. The CDR3 covers 16 residues. CDR3 loop: CASSQDSREGGNTIYF. CDR3 in DNA: TGCGCCAGCAGCCAAGACTCCAGGGAGGGTGGAAACACCATATATTTT.

V usage is TRBV6-4 and J usage is TRBJ2-2, with no clear D. This CDR3 region has 13 residues. Trimming took 0 bases from V and 7 from J, leaving 6 bases between them. The germline gives CDR1 MRHNA, CDR2 SNTAGT. The CDR3 DNA follows: TGTGCCAGCAGTGACTCTCCCGACGGGGAGCTGTTTTTT. Protein sequence: CASSDSPDGELFF.